Reported below is one T cell receptor (beta chain). These data are taken from a study of cytomegalovirus exposure and HLA in healthy donors. A multiplex PCR was run with 60 Vbeta primers and 13 Jbeta primers. The data were produced by immunoSEQ multiplex PCR, yet TCRdb's version contains in-frame clones alone and is incomplete. The table has around 110,000 clones, around two thirds seen once. The CDR3 spans 13 residues. The germline gives CDR1 SQVTM, CDR2 ANQGSEA. After removal of 6 bases from V and 3 bases from J, the junction contained 5 bases not matched to a gene. The sequence was collected from a woman in her 40s in good health and CMV-seropositive. Sequenced: PBMCs. The chain combines TRBV29-1 with TRBJ2-7; the match to TRBD1 covers 10 bases. The CDR3 nucleotides are TGCAGCGTCGCCAGGACAGGGGGCTACGAGCAGTACTTC. As protein: CSVARTGGYEQYF.